This T cell receptor (beta chain) was documented in a study of PD-1 blockade in classical Hodgkin lymphoma. Relapses following autologous stem cell transplantation were seen in all patients, with brentuximab vedotin exposure varying. Classification of best responses gave complete response, partial response or progressive disease. General observations from the study: A significant rise in TCR diversity was seen by C4D1 for CD4+ cells but not for CD8+ cells.

Assay used: immunoSEQ multiplex PCR; TCRdb lists only in-frame clones, some missing. The repertoire holds about 35,000 clones, with less than 85% as singletons. V lost 0 bases to trimming and J lost 0 bases, with 13 bases between them. This CDR3 contains 16 residues. Looked up from germline, CDR1 is SGDLS and CDR2 is YYNGEE. In the case of this clone: The antigen remains unidentified. Other DNA sequences in this sample translate to the same CDR3.

This sequence joins TRBV9 and TRBJ2-7; D might be TRBD1 (5 bases). This clonotype originated in a human donor with classical Hodgkin lymphoma. Source: peripheral blood mononuclear cells (PBMCs), taken before the second cycle of nivolumab. CDR3 in DNA: TGTGCCAGCAGCGTAGGTGCTCAGGGTCCCTCCTACGAGCAGTACTTC. This gives the protein CASSVGAQGPSYEQYF.